This T cell receptor beta chain emerged from a study of CD8 T cells in ankylosing spondylitis. Between the trimmed V and J ends, which lost 3 bases and 4 bases, there was a span of 13 bases. The CDR3 sequence is 14 residues long. TCRdb called the 5' RACE reads again in MiXCR, with one record for every CDR3 protein. This table has 380,000 or so distinct CDR3 sequences, roughly 20% appearing once. Sample: blood, either unsorted or a sorted T cell fraction (not recorded which). This receptor was taken from a male donor with ankylosing spondylitis or in good health (not recorded which). The chain recombines TRBV12-3 or TRBV12-4 with TRBJ2-7, with D perhaps being TRBD1 or TRBD2 (5 bases each). CDR3 DNA: TGTGCCAGCAGTTTGGGGGAACTCTCATACGAGCAGTACTTC. Translation: CASSLGELSYEQYF.